This T cell receptor beta chain was sequenced during a study of blood T cells in healthy people across ages. The CDR3 totals 16 residues. V lost 4 bases and J lost 2; bases outside the gene matches: 9. Germline-derived CDR1 and CDR2 are SGHRS and YFSETQ. PCR was performed a second time for about 7 to 12 cycles using a sample-barcoded 5' primer and a J-beta primer mix. In TCRdb, the 5' RACE reads were re-called with MiXCR into one record per CDR3 protein. The repertoire consists of 850,000 to 1,100,000 distinct CDR3 sequences, with 30% to 40% occurring once and the leading ten covering about an eighth.

This clonotype was obtained from a man aged 18 to 29 in good health. The sequencing sample was made of blood. The chain has TRBV5-1 and TRBJ1-5, with 7 bases that match TRBD1. For the CDR3, the DNA is TGCGCCAGCAGCCCAACAGGGGATGATGGCAATCAGCCCCAGCATTTT. The encoded protein is CASSPTGDDGNQPQHF.